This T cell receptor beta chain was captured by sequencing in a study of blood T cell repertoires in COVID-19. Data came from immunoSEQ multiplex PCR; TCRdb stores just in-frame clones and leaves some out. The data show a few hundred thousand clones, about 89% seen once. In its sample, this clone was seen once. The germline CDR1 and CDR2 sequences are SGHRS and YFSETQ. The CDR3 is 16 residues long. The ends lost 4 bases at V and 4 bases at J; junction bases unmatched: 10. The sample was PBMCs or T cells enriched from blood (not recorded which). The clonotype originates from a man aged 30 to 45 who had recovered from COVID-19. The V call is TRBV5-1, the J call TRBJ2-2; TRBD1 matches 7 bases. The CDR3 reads CASSALDRVGTGELFF. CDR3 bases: TGCGCCAGCAGCGCCCTCGACAGGGTGGGCACCGGGGAGCTGTTTTTT.